This is a list of T cell receptor beta chains from one sample in a study of blood T cell repertoires in COVID-19. Using immunoSEQ multiplex PCR, the repertoire was profiled, and TCRdb retains in-frame clones only, with some absent. The profile shows 70,000 or so clones, more than 75% of them singletons. Source material: peripheral blood. Every receptor here comes from a human donor in a cohort sampled during active COVID-19. Each CDR3 is given with its conserved first and last residue. Each record gives: D gene, J gene, clone size, V gene, CDR3 length, CDR3 DNA, CDR3 protein. D genes are given only for firm matches. Clone sizes are given selectively: once, few, many, or a class where the clone is expanded.

D: .
J: TRBJ2-7
size: .
V: TRBV27
length: 14
DNA: TGTGCCAGCAGTTTATCGCGAGGCCCCCACGAGCAGTACTTC
CDR3: CASSLSRGPHEQYF

D: TRBD1
J: TRBJ1-1
size: once
V: TRBV6-1
length: 16
DNA: TGTGCCAGCAGTGAAGCCTTCGCAGGGGGGAACACTGAAGCTTTCTTT
CDR3: CASSEAFAGGNTEAFF

D: .
J: TRBJ2-7
size: .
V: TRBV3-1/TRBV3-2
length: 12
DNA: TGTGCCAGCAGCCAGAGCAACTACGAGCAGTACTTC
CDR3: CASSQSNYEQYF

D: .
J: TRBJ1-1
size: .
V: TRBV19
length: 15
DNA: TGTGCCAGTAGATCCGGGAGTAGGGCGAGTACTGAAGCTTTCTTT
CDR3: CASRSGSRASTEAFF

D: TRBD1
J: TRBJ2-1
size: .
V: TRBV6-5
length: 15
DNA: TGTGCCAGCACTCTCCGGGACAGGGGGGTCAATGAGCAGTTCTTC
CDR3: CASTLRDRGVNEQFF

D: TRBD1
J: TRBJ2-1
size: .
V: TRBV5-4
length: 15
DNA: TGTGCCAGCAGCTCCGGGACAGGGGACTACAATGAGCAGTTCTTC
CDR3: CASSSGTGDYNEQFF

D: .
J: TRBJ2-3
size: .
V: TRBV30
length: 14
DNA: TGTGCCTGGAGTGGGCACACCCACACAGATACGCAGTATTTT
CDR3: CAWSGHTHTDTQYF

D: .
J: TRBJ2-5
size: .
V: TRBV6-5
length: 15
DNA: TGTGCCAGCAGTTCTCCGTCCTCGGGTCGGGAGACCCAGTACTTC
CDR3: CASSSPSSGRETQYF

D: .
J: TRBJ2-7
size: .
V: TRBV9
length: 14
DNA: TGTGCCAGCAGCCCCGACGGCGGGCCCTACGAGCAGTACTTC
CDR3: CASSPDGGPYEQYF

D: .
J: TRBJ2-6
size: .
V: TRBV5-4
length: 17
DNA: TGTGCCAGCAGCTTGGGACAGGTTCGGGCTGGGGCCAACGTCCTGACTTTC
CDR3: CASSLGQVRAGANVLTF

D: TRBD2
J: TRBJ2-3
size: .
V: TRBV24-1
length: 16
DNA: TGTGCCACCAGTGATACTAGCGGGAGAGGCACAGATACGCAGTATTTT
CDR3: CATSDTSGRGTDTQYF

D: .
J: TRBJ2-5
size: .
V: TRBV19
length: 13
DNA: TGTGCCAGTAGTGCGGGACCGGCTGGGACCCAGTACTTC
CDR3: CASSAGPAGTQYF

D: TRBD2
J: TRBJ2-1
size: .
V: TRBV5-1
length: 18
DNA: TGCGCCAGCAGCTGGGGACTAGCGGGAGGAACGTCCTACAATGAGCAGTTCTTC
CDR3: CASSWGLAGGTSYNEQFF

D: TRBD2
J: TRBJ2-7
size: .
V: TRBV7-8
length: 17
DNA: TGTGCCAGCAGCTTAGGGACTAGCGGGAGGGCCACATACGAGCAGTACTTC
CDR3: CASSLGTSGRATYEQYF

D: TRBD1
J: TRBJ2-2
size: .
V: TRBV7-2
length: 15
DNA: TGTGCCAGCCACGGACAGGTGATAAAAACCGGGGAGCTGTTTTTT
CDR3: CASHGQVIKTGELFF

D: TRBD1
J: TRBJ2-7
size: .
V: TRBV6-2/TRBV6-3
length: 17
DNA: TGTGCCAGCAGTCAACCATATCCAAGACAGGGGGCAGAGGAGCAGTACTTC
CDR3: CASSQPYPRQGAEEQYF

D: TRBD2
J: TRBJ2-7
size: .
V: TRBV6-6
length: 16
DNA: TGTGCCAGCAGTTTGCTCCGCCAGCGGGAGGGTACCGAGCAGTACTTC
CDR3: CASSLLRQREGTEQYF